The rows below give T cell receptor beta chains drawn from one sample of a study of T cell responses to AZD1222 COVID-19 vaccine. Method: immunoSEQ multiplex PCR; TCRdb's copy keeps in-frame clones and lacks some. This sample has some 170,000 clones, with 92% found just once. Source: peripheral blood, taken on day 0 of MenACWY control vaccination. The receptors here all came from an adult in good health. Each CDR3 is given with its conserved first and last residue. D genes are given only for firm matches. Not every row has a clone size; where given, it reads once, few, many or a size class.

j_gene,abundance,d_gene,v_gene,CDR3aa,CDR3nt
TRBJ1-1,NA,NA,TRBV5-1,CASSLEGTDSTEAFF,TGCGCCAGCAGCTTGGAGGGGACGGACAGCACTGAAGCTTTCTTT
TRBJ2-2,NA,NA,TRBV7-9,CASSFTGPGELFF,TGTGCCAGCAGCTTTACAGGCCCCGGGGAGCTGTTTTTT
TRBJ1-2,NA,NA,TRBV30,CAWTRETYGYTF,TGTGCCTGGACCAGGGAAACTTATGGCTACACCTTC
TRBJ2-1,NA,NA,TRBV19,CASSISPGSYNEQFF,TGTGCCAGTAGTATAAGTCCGGGCTCCTACAATGAGCAGTTCTTC
TRBJ1-6,NA,TRBD1,TRBV7-6,CASSLAVLQGDSPLHF,TGTGCCAGCAGCTTAGCGGTCCTTCAGGGGGATTCACCCCTCCACTTT
TRBJ2-7,NA,NA,TRBV5-1,CASSLARGAGRDEQYF,TGCGCCAGCAGCTTGGCCCGGGGAGCCGGTAGGGACGAGCAGTACTTC
TRBJ2-1,NA,NA,TRBV7-9,CASSALRLRVGEQFF,TGTGCCAGCAGCGCCTTACGCCTCCGAGTCGGTGAGCAGTTCTTC
TRBJ1-1,NA,TRBD1,TRBV7-9,CASSSHGGMWDRGTEAFF,TGTGCCAGCAGCTCCCACGGGGGTATGTGGGACAGGGGCACTGAAGCTTTCTTT
TRBJ1-6,NA,TRBD1,TRBV9,CASSARTGENSPLHF,TGTGCCAGCAGCGCCAGGACAGGGGAAAATTCACCCCTCCACTTT
TRBJ1-1,once,TRBD1,TRBV30,CAWSGGNRGAPLEAFF,TGTGCCTGGAGTGGTGGGAACAGGGGCGCTCCCCTTGAAGCTTTCTTT
TRBJ2-3,NA,NA,TRBV6-5,CASSRSGITDTQYF,TGTGCCAGCAGCCGTAGCGGCATCACAGATACGCAGTATTTT
TRBJ1-1,NA,NA,TRBV12-3/TRBV12-4,CASSLAGRAKAFF,TGTGCCAGCAGTTTAGCTGGGAGGGCGAAAGCTTTCTTT
TRBJ2-7,NA,NA,TRBV28,CASSSSPSYEQYF,TGTGCCAGCAGTTCTTCCCCCTCGTACGAGCAGTACTTC
TRBJ1-6,NA,NA,TRBV28,CASSLHLTGNSPLHF,TGTGCCAGCAGTTTACACCTCACAGGGAATTCACCCCTCCACTTT
TRBJ1-2,NA,TRBD1,TRBV11-3,CASSDRTGANYGYTF,TGTGCCAGCAGCGACCGGACAGGAGCTAACTATGGCTACACCTTC
TRBJ1-2,NA,TRBD1,TRBV2,CASTSRTGGYTF,TGTGCCAGCACGTCCAGGACAGGGGGCTACACCTTC
TRBJ1-1,NA,NA,TRBV5-1,CASSSVVTSPLF,TGCGCCAGCAGCTCGGTGGTAACTTCCCCCCTCTTT
TRBJ1-3,NA,NA,TRBV15,CATSRDLGGGNTIYF,TGTGCCACCAGCAGAGATCTGGGAGGAGGAAACACCATATATTTT
TRBJ2-2,NA,TRBD2,TRBV6-4,CASSAQRGNTGELFF,TGTGCCAGCAGTGCCCAGCGGGGGAACACCGGGGAGCTGTTTTTT
TRBJ1-1,NA,NA,TRBV20-1,CSSAGNTEAFF,TGCAGTTCCGCGGGTAACACTGAAGCTTTCTTT
TRBJ1-2,NA,TRBD1,TRBV27,CASSSTGGYGYTF,TGTGCCAGCAGTTCGACAGGGGGATATGGCTACACCTTC
TRBJ2-2,NA,TRBD2,TRBV10-3,CAISESVGGYSGTGELFF,TGTGCCATCAGTGAGTCCGTCGGGGGGTATTCGGGAACCGGGGAGCTGTTTTTT
TRBJ2-1,NA,NA,TRBV11-2,CASSLTSNEQFF,TGTGCCAGCAGCTTAACGTCTAATGAGCAGTTCTTC
TRBJ1-5,NA,NA,TRBV6-6,CASSPDRDQPQHF,TGTGCCAGCAGTCCCGACAGAGATCAGCCCCAGCATTTT
TRBJ1-2,NA,NA,TRBV15,CATSAGRYYGYTF,TGTGCCACCAGCGCCGGACGGTACTATGGCTACACCTTC
TRBJ2-5,NA,NA,TRBV28,CASSPPFSQETQYF,TGTGCCAGCAGCCCTCCGTTCTCACAAGAGACCCAGTACTTC
TRBJ1-1,NA,TRBD1,TRBV28,CASIRQGGNTEAFF,TGTGCCAGCATTCGACAGGGGGGGAACACTGAAGCTTTCTTT
TRBJ1-5,NA,NA,TRBV19,CASRREPFEPQHF,TGTGCCAGTAGGAGGGAGCCCTTTGAGCCCCAGCATTTT
TRBJ1-2,NA,NA,TRBV2,CASSELREIGYTF,TGTGCCAGCAGTGAACTCAGGGAGATTGGCTACACCTTC
TRBJ1-2,NA,NA,TRBV27,CASRSHLSSGVGYTF,TGTGCCAGCCGATCCCATCTGTCGTCCGGGGTGGGCTACACCTTC
TRBJ1-1,NA,NA,TRBV25-1,CASSRQRGYTEAFF,TGTGCCAGCAGTCGCCAGCGAGGGTACACTGAAGCTTTCTTT
TRBJ2-5,NA,TRBD2,TRBV5-6,CASSSPTSGWGETQYF,TGTGCCAGCAGCTCGCCGACTAGCGGGTGGGGGGAGACCCAGTACTTC
TRBJ1-5,few,NA,TRBV30,CAWTAGARQPQHF,TGTGCCTGGACCGCCGGGGCGCGGCAGCCCCAGCATTTT
TRBJ2-1,NA,NA,TRBV9,CASSAWDGYNEQFF,TGTGCCAGCAGCGCTTGGGACGGTTACAATGAGCAGTTCTTC
TRBJ2-7,once,NA,TRBV9,CASSPNSGEGKQYF,TGTGCCAGCAGCCCTAATTCAGGGGAGGGAAAGCAGTACTTC
TRBJ2-7,NA,NA,TRBV24-1,CATSAPTGEQYF,TGTGCCACCAGTGCCCCAACGGGGGAGCAGTACTTC
TRBJ1-1,NA,TRBD1,TRBV28,CASSDRQGMNTEAFF,TGTGCCAGCAGTGACCGACAGGGTATGAACACTGAAGCTTTCTTT
TRBJ1-2,NA,NA,TRBV5-3,CARSSIEKVGYTF,TGTGCCAGAAGTTCGATCGAAAAGGTTGGCTACACCTTC
TRBJ2-1,NA,NA,TRBV19,CASRIPGTGGYNEQFF,TGTGCCAGTAGGATCCCCGGGACTGGTGGGTACAATGAGCAGTTCTTC
TRBJ1-4,NA,NA,TRBV19,CASRVSNEKLFF,TGTGCCAGTAGGGTCAGTAATGAAAAACTGTTTTTT
TRBJ1-1,NA,NA,TRBV6-5,CASTLTGPGTEAFF,TGTGCCAGCACTCTAACAGGCCCGGGCACTGAAGCTTTCTTT
TRBJ1-1,NA,NA,TRBV7-8,CASSQWGMGTEAFF,TGTGCCAGCAGTCAATGGGGAATGGGCACTGAAGCTTTCTTT
TRBJ1-2,NA,NA,TRBV7-9,CASNLGGGNYGYTF,TGTGCCAGCAACTTAGGGGGAGGCAACTATGGCTACACCTTC
TRBJ2-2,NA,TRBD2,TRBV11-2,CASSPPGPAGVTGELFF,TGTGCCAGCAGCCCACCGGGTCCCGCGGGGGTCACCGGGGAGCTGTTTTTT
TRBJ2-7,few,NA,TRBV14,CASSQAGATLEQYF,TGTGCCAGCAGCCAAGCGGGAGCTACGCTCGAGCAGTACTTC
TRBJ2-5,NA,NA,TRBV6-5,CASKVMASGETQYF,TGTGCCAGCAAGGTAATGGCCTCCGGCGAGACCCAGTACTTC
TRBJ2-7,once,TRBD2,TRBV13,CASSLAGGPLEQYF,TGTGCCAGCAGCTTAGCGGGAGGGCCCCTCGAGCAGTACTTC
TRBJ1-2,NA,NA,TRBV3-1/TRBV3-2,CASSQDQVQRYYGYTF,TGTGCCAGCAGCCAAGATCAAGTACAGAGATACTATGGCTACACCTTC
TRBJ2-1,NA,TRBD2,TRBV4-2,CASSPVVLAGDNEQFF,TGTGCCAGCAGCCCAGTAGTCCTAGCGGGGGACAATGAGCAGTTCTTC
TRBJ2-1,NA,TRBD2,TRBV12-3/TRBV12-4,CASSSGLAQQFF,TGTGCCAGCAGTTCGGGACTAGCCCAGCAGTTCTTC
TRBJ2-7,NA,NA,TRBV11-3,CASSRLDGATYEQYF,TGTGCCAGCAGCCGCCTAGATGGCGCGACCTACGAGCAGTACTTC
TRBJ2-4,NA,TRBD1,TRBV6-4,CASSEGQGGKNIQYF,TGTGCCAGCAGTGAAGGACAGGGGGGGAAAAACATTCAGTACTTC
TRBJ1-1,NA,NA,TRBV27,CASSFIPRDTEAFF,TGTGCCAGCAGTTTTATCCCTAGGGACACTGAAGCTTTCTTT
TRBJ1-2,NA,NA,TRBV6-5,CASSYIRQGDGYTF,TGTGCCAGCAGTTACATCCGGCAGGGTGATGGCTACACCTTC
TRBJ2-7,NA,NA,TRBV7-2,CASSLQRAAISYEQYF,TGTGCCAGCAGCTTACAACGGGCAGCCATCTCCTACGAGCAGTACTTC
TRBJ1-6,NA,NA,TRBV10-1,CASSVSSGSPLHF,TGCGCCAGCAGTGTCTCGAGTGGTTCACCCCTCCACTTT
TRBJ1-1,NA,TRBD1,TRBV5-1,CASSTGQADTEAFF,TGCGCCAGCAGCACCGGACAGGCGGACACTGAAGCTTTCTTT